This TCR beta chain is drawn from a study of cytomegalovirus exposure and HLA in healthy donors. PCR amplification relied on 60 Vbeta primers (plus 13 Jbeta primers). This table comes from immunoSEQ multiplex PCR, and its TCRdb copy is limited to in-frame clones, with some not included. The sample holds roughly 180,000 clones; 60% to 80% are singletons and the top ten take more than 13%. CDR1 and CDR2 (germline): KGHSH, LQKENI. The CDR3 runs 15 residues. With 1 base removed from V and 3 bases from J, the gap between germline ends came to 12 bases. This clone was picked up one time. The receptor was isolated from a man aged 50 to 59 in good health and CMV-seropositive. The sequencing input was PBMCs. This chain joins TRBV18 and TRBJ2-5, with D possibly TRBD2 on 7 matching bases. CDR3 sequence (DNA): TGTGCCAGCTCACCACGGCGGGGGCCTGAAGAGACCCAGTACTTC. Translating gives CASSPRRGPEETQYF.